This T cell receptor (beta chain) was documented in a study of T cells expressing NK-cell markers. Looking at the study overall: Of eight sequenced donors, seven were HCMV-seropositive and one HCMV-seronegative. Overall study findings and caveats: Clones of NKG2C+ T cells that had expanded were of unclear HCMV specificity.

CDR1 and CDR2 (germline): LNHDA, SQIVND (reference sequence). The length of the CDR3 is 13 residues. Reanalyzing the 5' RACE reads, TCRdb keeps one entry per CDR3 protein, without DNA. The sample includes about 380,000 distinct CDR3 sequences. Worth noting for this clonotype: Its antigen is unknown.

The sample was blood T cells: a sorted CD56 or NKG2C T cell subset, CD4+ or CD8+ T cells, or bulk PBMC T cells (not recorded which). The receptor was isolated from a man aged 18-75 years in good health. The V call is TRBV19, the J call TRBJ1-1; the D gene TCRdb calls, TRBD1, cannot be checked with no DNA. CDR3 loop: CASATLGQFEAFF.